A selection of T cell receptor beta chains follows, all from one sample in a study of blood T cell repertoires in COVID-19. The table came from immunoSEQ multiplex PCR; TCRdb's copy has only in-frame clones and leaves some out. The repertoire consists of around 150,000 clones, with approximately 90% occurring once and the leading ten covering about 6.3%. What was sequenced was PBMCs or T cells enriched from blood (not recorded which). All receptors come from a woman aged 50 to 65 who had recovered from COVID-19. Each CDR3 is given with its conserved first and last residue. Each record gives: V gene, D gene, J gene, clone size, CDR3 protein, CDR3 DNA. A D gene is named only where the DNA matches it firmly. Clone size is not always given. Where it is, it says once, few, many or a class for expanded clones.

v_gene: TRBV3-1/TRBV3-2
d_gene: .
j_gene: TRBJ1-6
abundance: few
CDR3aa: CASSLNPVSYNSPLHF
CDR3nt: TGTGCCAGCAGCCTTAATCCCGTCTCCTATAATTCACCCCTCCACTTT

v_gene: TRBV9
d_gene: TRBD1
j_gene: TRBJ1-2
abundance: .
CDR3aa: CASSVRDWGTGAPLGGYTF
CDR3nt: TGTGCCAGCAGCGTAAGAGATTGGGGGACAGGGGCCCCATTGGGGGGCTACACCTTC

v_gene: TRBV29-1
d_gene: TRBD2
j_gene: TRBJ2-3
abundance: .
CDR3aa: CSAQTSGVSADTQYF
CDR3nt: TGCAGCGCCCAAACTAGCGGGGTATCTGCGGATACGCAGTATTTT

v_gene: TRBV7-2
d_gene: .
j_gene: TRBJ2-5
abundance: .
CDR3aa: CASTAAGLQETQYF
CDR3nt: TGTGCCAGCACGGCAGCGGGCTTACAAGAGACCCAGTACTTC

v_gene: TRBV6-1
d_gene: TRBD2
j_gene: TRBJ2-1
abundance: .
CDR3aa: CASSASRGTSGAGLEQFF
CDR3nt: TGTGCCAGCAGTGCCTCGAGGGGGACTAGCGGGGCAGGACTTGAGCAGTTCTTC

v_gene: TRBV5-5
d_gene: .
j_gene: TRBJ1-1
abundance: .
CDR3aa: CASSLVASTEAFF
CDR3nt: TGTGCCAGCAGCTTGGTGGCATCCACTGAAGCTTTCTTT

v_gene: TRBV7-3
d_gene: TRBD1
j_gene: TRBJ1-2
abundance: .
CDR3aa: CASSPTRDRAWGYTF
CDR3nt: TGTGCCAGCAGCCCAACCCGGGACAGGGCATGGGGCTACACCTTC

v_gene: TRBV5-5
d_gene: .
j_gene: TRBJ2-1
abundance: .
CDR3aa: CASSRTGLSSYNEQFF
CDR3nt: TGTGCCAGCAGTCGTACAGGGCTTAGCTCCTACAATGAGCAGTTCTTC

v_gene: TRBV5-1
d_gene: .
j_gene: TRBJ2-2
abundance: .
CDR3aa: CASSFASRGELFF
CDR3nt: TGCGCCAGCAGCTTTGCCTCGCGGGGGGAGCTGTTTTTT

v_gene: TRBV7-3
d_gene: .
j_gene: TRBJ1-1
abundance: .
CDR3aa: CASSPYGLNTEAFF
CDR3nt: TGTGCCAGCAGCCCGTATGGCCTGAACACTGAAGCTTTCTTT

v_gene: TRBV6-5
d_gene: .
j_gene: TRBJ2-1
abundance: .
CDR3aa: CASSLDPSNEQFF
CDR3nt: TGTGCCAGCAGTCTAGACCCGAGCAATGAGCAGTTCTTC

v_gene: TRBV5-6
d_gene: .
j_gene: TRBJ1-5
abundance: .
CDR3aa: CASSLQGQPQHF
CDR3nt: TGTGCCAGCAGCTTACAGGGTCAGCCCCAGCATTTT

v_gene: TRBV19
d_gene: TRBD1
j_gene: TRBJ1-4
abundance: .
CDR3aa: CASRKTRQGGLSNEKLFF
CDR3nt: TGTGCCAGTAGGAAGACTCGACAGGGTGGGTTGTCTAATGAAAAACTGTTTTTT

v_gene: TRBV5-5
d_gene: .
j_gene: TRBJ1-1
abundance: .
CDR3aa: CASLREGTLNTEAFF
CDR3nt: TGTGCCAGCCTTAGGGAGGGAACTTTGAACACTGAAGCTTTCTTT

v_gene: TRBV5-4
d_gene: .
j_gene: TRBJ2-5
abundance: .
CDR3aa: CASSLVPGARYGGETQYF
CDR3nt: TGTGCCAGCAGCTTGGTACCCGGGGCCCGGTATGGGGGGGAGACCCAGTACTTC

v_gene: TRBV11-2
d_gene: TRBD1
j_gene: TRBJ1-1
abundance: .
CDR3aa: CASSQTGGLEAFF
CDR3nt: TGTGCCAGCAGCCAAACAGGGGGGCTTGAAGCTTTCTTT

v_gene: TRBV6-5
d_gene: TRBD1
j_gene: TRBJ1-5
abundance: .
CDR3aa: CASSVGTGGNQPQHF
CDR3nt: TGTGCCAGCAGCGTCGGGACAGGGGGCAATCAGCCCCAGCATTTT

v_gene: TRBV28
d_gene: .
j_gene: TRBJ1-2
abundance: once
CDR3aa: CASSSDSNYGYTF
CDR3nt: TGTGCCAGCAGTTCGGACAGTAATTATGGCTACACCTTC

v_gene: TRBV2
d_gene: .
j_gene: TRBJ1-1
abundance: .
CDR3aa: CASSEGRLNTEAFF
CDR3nt: TGTGCCAGCAGCGAAGGGCGGTTGAACACTGAAGCTTTCTTT

v_gene: TRBV9
d_gene: TRBD2
j_gene: TRBJ2-3
abundance: once
CDR3aa: CASSTRGLDGGGTQYF
CDR3nt: TGTGCCAGCAGCACCCGGGGACTAGATGGGGGTGGTACGCAGTATTTT

v_gene: TRBV11-2
d_gene: TRBD1
j_gene: TRBJ1-6
abundance: .
CDR3aa: CASSLRDRNSPLHF
CDR3nt: TGTGCCAGCAGCCTTCGGGACAGAAATTCACCCCTCCACTTT

v_gene: TRBV19
d_gene: TRBD1
j_gene: TRBJ2-1
abundance: .
CDR3aa: CASSKARSTGQVIGRNIEQFF
CDR3nt: TGTGCCAGTAGTAAAGCCCGATCGACAGGGCAGGTGATAGGCAGGAATATTGAGCAGTTCTTC

v_gene: TRBV6-5
d_gene: TRBD2
j_gene: TRBJ2-3
abundance: .
CDR3aa: CASTSGGWDTQYF
CDR3nt: TGTGCCAGCACTAGCGGGGGGTGGGATACGCAGTATTTT

v_gene: TRBV19
d_gene: .
j_gene: TRBJ1-1
abundance: .
CDR3aa: CASSKGRDGSTEAFF
CDR3nt: TGTGCCAGTAGTAAGGGCAGGGATGGAAGCACTGAAGCTTTCTTT

v_gene: TRBV7-8
d_gene: TRBD1
j_gene: TRBJ1-3
abundance: .
CDR3aa: CASSRVRTGALSGNTIYF
CDR3nt: TGTGCCAGCAGCCGAGTCCGTACAGGGGCCCTCTCTGGAAACACCATATATTTT

v_gene: TRBV9
d_gene: .
j_gene: TRBJ2-2
abundance: .
CDR3aa: CASSRGTGTTNTGELFF
CDR3nt: TGTGCCAGCAGCCGGGGAACCGGGACAACGAACACCGGGGAGCTGTTTTTT

v_gene: TRBV19
d_gene: .
j_gene: TRBJ2-3
abundance: .
CDR3aa: CASSIQGIGQYF
CDR3nt: TGTGCCAGTAGTATACAGGGCATAGGGCAGTATTTT

v_gene: TRBV15
d_gene: .
j_gene: TRBJ1-1
abundance: .
CDR3aa: CATSRGAEGRTEAFF
CDR3nt: TGTGCCACCAGCAGAGGGGCGGAGGGGAGGACTGAAGCTTTCTTT

v_gene: TRBV9
d_gene: TRBD1
j_gene: TRBJ2-2
abundance: .
CDR3aa: CASSVGTGMGELFF
CDR3nt: TGTGCCAGCAGCGTGGGGACAGGGATGGGGGAGCTGTTTTTT

v_gene: TRBV6-5
d_gene: TRBD2
j_gene: TRBJ2-3
abundance: .
CDR3aa: CASGKSGGSTDTQYF
CDR3nt: TGTGCCAGCGGGAAAAGCGGGGGGAGCACAGATACGCAGTATTTT

v_gene: TRBV27
d_gene: .
j_gene: TRBJ2-7
abundance: once
CDR3aa: CASSFGQEWEQYF
CDR3nt: TGTGCCAGCAGTTTCGGTCAAGAGTGGGAGCAGTACTTC

v_gene: TRBV19
d_gene: .
j_gene: TRBJ2-7
abundance: .
CDR3aa: CASSPRASYEQYF
CDR3nt: TGTGCCAGTAGTCCGCGGGCCTCCTACGAGCAGTACTTC

v_gene: TRBV7-2
d_gene: TRBD1
j_gene: TRBJ2-7
abundance: .
CDR3aa: CASSLATGGGYEQYF
CDR3nt: TGTGCCAGCAGCTTAGCGACAGGGGGCGGATACGAGCAGTACTTC

v_gene: TRBV5-3
d_gene: TRBD1
j_gene: TRBJ1-5
abundance: .
CDR3aa: CARSLPSGQDSNQPQHF
CDR3nt: TGTGCCAGAAGCTTGCCCTCCGGACAGGATAGCAATCAGCCCCAGCATTTT

v_gene: TRBV19
d_gene: TRBD2
j_gene: TRBJ2-3
abundance: .
CDR3aa: CASSLLAGGSTDTQYF
CDR3nt: TGTGCCAGTAGTCTCTTAGCGGGGGGTAGCACAGATACGCAGTATTTT

v_gene: TRBV9
d_gene: TRBD2
j_gene: TRBJ2-5
abundance: .
CDR3aa: CASSVVAGSETQYF
CDR3nt: TGTGCCAGCAGCGTAGTAGCGGGGTCAGAGACCCAGTACTTC

v_gene: TRBV24-1
d_gene: .
j_gene: TRBJ2-3
abundance: .
CDR3aa: CATGGTDTQYF
CDR3nt: TGTGCCACCGGGGGGACAGATACGCAGTATTTT

v_gene: TRBV7-2
d_gene: .
j_gene: TRBJ1-1
abundance: .
CDR3aa: CASSPTALSTEAFF
CDR3nt: TGTGCCAGCAGCCCGACAGCTCTGAGCACTGAAGCTTTCTTT

v_gene: TRBV7-9
d_gene: .
j_gene: TRBJ1-1
abundance: .
CDR3aa: CASSPKATLGSNTEAFF
CDR3nt: TGTGCCAGCAGCCCAAAGGCAACCCTAGGATCGAACACTGAAGCTTTCTTT

v_gene: TRBV27
d_gene: .
j_gene: TRBJ1-6
abundance: .
CDR3aa: CASNEWRDNSPLHF
CDR3nt: TGTGCCAGCAACGAGTGGAGGGATAATTCACCCCTCCACTTT

v_gene: TRBV4-1
d_gene: .
j_gene: TRBJ2-3
abundance: .
CDR3aa: CASSQDTGADTQYF
CDR3nt: TGCGCCAGCAGCCAAGATACAGGAGCAGATACGCAGTATTTT

v_gene: TRBV27
d_gene: TRBD1
j_gene: TRBJ1-1
abundance: .
CDR3aa: CASSWTGENTEAFF
CDR3nt: TGTGCCAGCAGTTGGACAGGCGAGAACACTGAAGCTTTCTTT

v_gene: TRBV7-6
d_gene: TRBD1
j_gene: TRBJ2-7
abundance: .
CDR3aa: CASSPGGTGSYEQYF
CDR3nt: TGTGCCAGCAGCCCGGGCGGGACAGGCTCCTACGAGCAGTACTTC

v_gene: TRBV6-1
d_gene: .
j_gene: TRBJ1-5
abundance: .
CDR3aa: CASSETAAFSNQPQHF
CDR3nt: TGTGCCAGCAGTGAAACGGCGGCCTTTAGCAATCAGCCCCAGCATTTT

v_gene: TRBV3-1/TRBV3-2
d_gene: .
j_gene: TRBJ2-3
abundance: few
CDR3aa: CASSQDVLTDTQYF
CDR3nt: TGTGCCAGCAGCCAAGACGTACTAACAGATACGCAGTATTTT

v_gene: TRBV7-2
d_gene: TRBD1
j_gene: TRBJ2-7
abundance: .
CDR3aa: CASMLGPGQTLYEQYF
CDR3nt: TGTGCCAGCATGCTGGGGCCGGGACAGACCCTCTACGAGCAGTACTTC

v_gene: TRBV2
d_gene: TRBD2
j_gene: TRBJ2-1
abundance: .
CDR3aa: CASRVAGGAYNEQFF
CDR3nt: TGTGCCAGCAGGGTAGCGGGGGGTGCCTACAATGAGCAGTTCTTC

v_gene: TRBV5-1
d_gene: TRBD1
j_gene: TRBJ2-6
abundance: .
CDR3aa: CASSLGDRFSRISGANVLTF
CDR3nt: TGCGCCAGCAGCTTGGGGGACAGGTTCTCTCGGATCTCTGGGGCCAACGTCCTGACTTTC

v_gene: TRBV12-3/TRBV12-4
d_gene: .
j_gene: TRBJ1-2
abundance: once
CDR3aa: CASSFRSGYGYTF
CDR3nt: TGTGCCAGCAGTTTTCGTTCCGGTTATGGCTACACCTTC

v_gene: TRBV3-1/TRBV3-2
d_gene: .
j_gene: TRBJ2-3
abundance: .
CDR3aa: CASSQSRAWGTDTQYF
CDR3nt: TGTGCCAGCAGCCAATCGAGGGCTTGGGGCACAGATACGCAGTATTTT

v_gene: TRBV4-1
d_gene: TRBD2
j_gene: TRBJ2-5
abundance: .
CDR3aa: CASSQGSGGAQETQYF
CDR3nt: TGCGCCAGCAGCCAAGGAAGCGGGGGGGCGCAAGAGACCCAGTACTTC

v_gene: TRBV29-1
d_gene: .
j_gene: TRBJ2-5
abundance: .
CDR3aa: CSVEVEGLTQYF
CDR3nt: TGCAGCGTTGAGGTTGAGGGTTTGACCCAGTACTTC

v_gene: TRBV24-1
d_gene: TRBD1
j_gene: TRBJ2-1
abundance: .
CDR3aa: CATSDQTGGQYNEQFF
CDR3nt: TGTGCCACCAGTGATCAAACAGGGGGCCAGTACAATGAGCAGTTCTTC

v_gene: TRBV4-1
d_gene: TRBD2
j_gene: TRBJ2-7
abundance: .
CDR3aa: CASSLGFRGGGDEQYF
CDR3nt: TGCGCCAGCAGCCTCGGCTTTCGGGGGGGCGGCGACGAGCAGTACTTC